This entry concerns a single TCR beta chain. Its antigen is as yet unknown. These data come from a study of shared clonotypes between healthy human individuals. The study's findings and limits: Represented diversity (both genetic and exposure-history) was limited by the small number of donors. Researchers sampled blood only, noting tissue repertoires likely differ.

A deep-level run was used for the assay. Only in-frame clones appear in the TCRdb table, and some are missing; sequencing was by immunoSEQ multiplex PCR. The data show approximately 1.4 million clones, with roughly 98% seen just once and approximately 0.45% held by the top ten. The V gene's germline CDR1 is SGHVS and CDR2 FQNEAQ. The CDR3 sequence is 13 residues long. Trimming took off 5 bases at V and 6 bases at J, with 14 bases between the two ends. The chain uses TRBV7-8 and TRBJ2-7, with a weak D call TRBD2 (6 bases). This receptor was obtained from a man aged 25 to 40 in good health. Sequencing was performed on naive CD4+ T cells sorted from blood. As for subset: CD45RA+ positively selected. The CDR3 spells CASSPRGLSEQYF. Here the CDR3 DNA reads TGTGCCAGCAGCCCAAGGGGACTGTCCGAGCAGTACTTC.